These 8 T cell receptor beta chains were all obtained from the same sample, sequenced in a study of neurological immune-mediated disorders. TCRdb called the 5' RACE reads again in MiXCR, with one record for every CDR3 protein. Of more than 70,000 distinct CDR3 sequences in the sample, more than 15% were seen once. The sample consisted of PBMCs. Source of these receptors: a woman aged 40 to 50 in good health.

This clonotype was picked up many times. The chain has TRBV12-5 and TRBJ2-7, with D tentatively TRBD1 (5 bases). V gave up 4 bases and J gave up 0 bases, with 7 bases separating them. Germline V CDR1 and CDR2: LGHNT, FRNRAP. This CDR3 region has 13 residues. The DNA for the CDR3 is TGTGCTAGTGGTTCGGACAACTCCTACGAGCAGTACGTC. Protein: CASGSDNSYEQYV.

J is TRBJ1-5 and V is TRBV7-2, with TRBD1 matching 7 bases. With V trimmed by 6 bases and J by 3 bases, 2 bases remained unmatched. The CDR3 runs to 13 residues. Germline V CDR1 and CDR2: SGHTA, FQGNSA. The CDR3 region has the DNA TGTGCCAGCAGGACAGGGCTCAATCAGCCCCAGCATTTT. The encoded protein is CASRTGLNQPQHF. The complete variable domain, with remaining parts taken from reference TRBV7-2 and TRBJ1-5, reads GAGVSQSPSNKVTEKGKDVELRCDPISGHTALYWYRQSLGQGLEFLIYFQGNSAPDKSGLPSDRFSAERTGGSVSTLTIQRTQQEDSAVYLCASRTGLNQPQHFGDGTRLSIL.

The chain couples TRBV20-1 to TRBJ2-5, with D unclear. Germline assignment: CDR1 DFQATT and CDR2 SNEGSKA (reference sequence). The V end lost 6 bases, the J end lost 4 bases, and 18 bases lay between the germline ends. The CDR3 covers 14 residues. CDR3 protein: CSARFRAPPETQYF. The CDR3 DNA reads TGCAGTGCCAGGTTCCGGGCCCCGCCAGAGACCCAGTACTTC.

This clonotype was counted at least ten times. The V gene is TRBV7-8, the J gene TRBJ2-7, with 8 bases matching TRBD2. The CDR3 has 14 residues. CDR1 is SGHVS, CDR2 FQNEAQ, per germline. J lost 5 bases, V lost 1 base, and 4 bases had no gene match. The CDR3 here is CASSLERGFDEQYF. The CDR3 nucleotides are TGTGCCAGCAGCTTAGAGCGGGGGTTCGACGAGCAGTACTTC. The whole variable domain, filled in from reference TRBV7-8 and TRBJ2-7, reads GAGVSQSPRYKVAKRGQDVALRCDPISGHVSLFWYQQALGQGPEFLTYFQNEAQLDKSGLPSDRFFAERPEGSVSTLKIQRTQQEDSAVYLCASSLERGFDEQYFGPGTRLTVT.

This clonotype was seen at least ten times. CDR3: CASSFLGLANEQFF. CDR3 nucleotides: TGTGCCAGCAGCTTTTTGGGACTAGCCAATGAGCAGTTCTTC. V is TRBV5-5 and J is TRBJ2-1; 9 nucleotides align to TRBD2. Germline V CDR1 and CDR2: SGHKS, YYEKEE (reference sequence). The length of the CDR3 is 14 residues. Trimming at V came to 2 bases and at J to 6 bases, leaving 3 bases not matched to a gene.

The V and J genes are TRBV5-1 and TRBJ1-4; 8 nucleotides agree with TRBD1. Germline lookup yields CDR1 SGHRS and CDR2 YFSETQ. This CDR3 contains 17 residues. The V and J ends lost 3 bases and 0 bases, in that order; junction bases with no gene match: 7. CDR3 DNA sequence: TGCGCCAGCAGCTGGGGGGACAGGAGTACAACTAATGAAAAACTGTTTTTT. It translates to CASSWGDRSTTNEKLFF.

This clonotype was seen ten or more times. Written as DNA, the CDR3 is TGTGCCAGTAGTATGACGGAAAATTCACCCCTCCACTTT. It yields the protein CASSMTENSPLHF. J is TRBJ1-6 and V is TRBV19; D gene ambiguous. The CDR3 spans 13 residues. From germline, CDR1 is LNHDA and CDR2 SQIVND (reference sequence). Trimming pared 3 bases from V and 7 bases from J, leaving 7 bases between.

J is TRBJ2-3 and V is TRBV29-1; 11 bases agree with TRBD2. The CDR3 loop spans 14 amino acids. Germline-derived CDR1 and CDR2 are SQVTM and ANQGSEA. The J segment lost 4 bases and the V segment lost 5 bases, leaving 5 bases of the junction unmatched. The CDR3 nucleotides read TGCAGCGTTACCTTAGCGGGAGGGCCAGATACGCAGTATTTT. It is translated as CSVTLAGGPDTQYF.